This record concerns one T cell receptor beta chain sequence. The data were taken from a study of blood T cell repertoires in COVID-19. Per the germline V gene, CDR1 is MNHEY and CDR2 is SVGEGT. The CDR3 contains 17 residues. V was pared by 0 bases and J by 5 bases, with 17 bases between. Assay: immunoSEQ multiplex PCR; the TCRdb copy retains only in-frame clones and omits some. There are a few hundred thousand clones in the sample; 80% to 90% occur only once, and around 4.6% lies in the top ten. Sequenced sample: peripheral blood. The chain recombines TRBV6-2 or TRBV6-3 with TRBJ2-1, with D maybe TRBD2 (6 bases). The sequence was collected from a woman aged 40 to 49 who had recovered from COVID-19. The CDR3 nucleotides are TGTGCCAGCAGTTACTCGATGCCTGGGACTGGGGACAATGAGCAGTTCTTC. Translated, it gives CASSYSMPGTGDNEQFF.